This note documents a single TCR beta chain sequence. Its antigen is unidentified. The data were obtained in a study of response to subunit inactivated influenza vaccine. This CDR3 spans 12 amino acids. Germline V gene data show CDR1 as SGHDT and CDR2 as YYEEEE. The ends were cut back, 4 bases at V and 4 bases at J, with 6 bases in the middle. The study's findings and limits: There was a suggestion from the authors that each seasonal influenza vaccination recruits few new T cells.

TCRdb processed the RT-PCR reads anew with MiXCR; each CDR3 protein has one entry. The sample carries 170,000 or so distinct CDR3 sequences, about 10% recorded once. The material sequenced was CD8+ T cells sorted from PBMCs, taken 23 months after vaccination. The clonotype comes from a man in his fifties or sixties who received an inactivated influenza vaccine. The rearrangement uses TRBV5-6 and TRBJ2-1; no clear D. CDR3 bases: TGTGCCAGCAGCGCAAATTACAATGAGCAGTTCTTC. It yields the protein CASSANYNEQFF.